This entry lists 29 T cell receptor beta chains sequenced from one sample in a study of shared clonotypes between healthy human individuals. Profiling relied on immunoSEQ multiplex PCR, and the TCRdb table lists in-frame clones only, not all of them. Altogether some 490,000 clones are present, more than 75% being singletons, with the ten largest covering around 11%. The source material was PBMCs. The receptor source for this set is a woman aged 40 to 49 in good health. Some clones in this sample may be carry-over from other donors' samples.

This clone was counted a single time. Here the CDR3 DNA reads TGTGCTAGTGGTGCGTCAGGGTTGCGAGAGCAGTACTTC. It is translated as CASGASGLREQYF. The V and J genes are TRBV12-5 and TRBJ2-7; D is perhaps TRBD1 (5 bases). The germline gives CDR1 LGHNT, CDR2 FRNRAP. V was trimmed by 5 bases and J by 7 bases, leaving 15 bases between them. This CDR3 comprises 13 residues.

The chain links TRBV29-1 to TRBJ1-4; weak D call: TRBD1 (5 bases). CDR1 is SQVTM, CDR2 ANQGSEA, per germline. The V and J ends lost 1 base and 6 bases respectively, with 9 bases between them. The CDR3 has 13 residues. CDR3 bases: TGCAGCGTTGAAGGGCCGGGGGATGAAAAACTGTTTTTT. Translation gives CSVEGPGDEKLFF. The entire variable domain, with the rest obtained from reference TRBV29-1 and TRBJ1-4, is as follows: SAVISQKPSRDICQRGTSLTIQCQVDSQVTMMFWYRQQPGQSLTLIATANQGSEATYESGFVIDKFPISRPNLTFSTLTVSNMSPEDSSIYLCSVEGPGDEKLFFGSGTQLSVL.

This rearrangement joins TRBV7-2 to TRBJ2-6; 7 bases agree with TRBD1. With 3 bases clipped from V and 0 bases from J, the junction kept 8 bases outside the gene matches. Germline-derived CDR1 and CDR2 are SGHTA and FQGNSA. The CDR3 is made up of 18 amino acids. CDR3 sequence (DNA): TGTGCCAGCAGCTTCCCGGTGGACAGGTTCTCTGGGGCCAACGTCCTGACTTTC. Translating it yields CASSFPVDRFSGANVLTF.

V is TRBV10-1 and J is TRBJ2-3; 9 nucleotides agree with TRBD2. The CDR3 loop spans 16 amino acids. Trimming at V came to 2 bases and at J to 2 bases, leaving 5 bases not matched to a gene. Germline V gives CDR1 WNHNN, CDR2 SYGVQD (reference sequence). CDR3 amino acids: CASSESLAGYTDTQYF. The CDR3 DNA sequence: TGCGCCAGCAGTGAGAGCCTAGCGGGATACACAGATACGCAGTATTTT.

As to this clone: This sample also contains other DNA sequences that code for the same CDR3. This chain joins TRBV18 and TRBJ2-3; TRBD1 aligns across 9 bases. Germline loops: CDR1 KGHSH, CDR2 LQKENI. V was pared by 3 bases and J by 6 bases, with 4 bases of the junction left unmatched. This CDR3 contains 14 residues. The CDR3: CASSPDRGADTQYF. The CDR3 DNA sequence: TGTGCCAGCTCACCGGACAGGGGCGCCGATACGCAGTATTTT.

This clone was seen only a few times. This rearrangement joins TRBV4-2 to TRBJ2-7; D might be TRBD2 (5 bases). Trimming cost V 4 bases and J 0 bases, with 10 bases left between them. The CDR3 runs 14 residues. Germline CDR1 LGHNA, CDR2 YNFKEQ. CDR3 coding DNA: TGTGCCAGCAGCCTAGGACTCCTCTCCTACGAGCAGTACTTC. Amino acids: CASSLGLLSYEQYF.

The rearrangement uses TRBV6-1 and TRBJ1-5; D remains unclear. V lost 0 bases, J lost 4 bases, and 10 bases lay in between. CDR3 length equals 15 residues. CDR1 and CDR2 from the germline V gene are MNHNS and SASEGT. The CDR3 sequence: CASSEAGIGNQPQHF. CDR3 nucleotide sequence: TGTGCCAGCAGTGAAGCCGGGATTGGGAATCAGCCCCAGCATTTT.

V usage is TRBV4-1 and J usage is TRBJ1-2; TRBD1 matches 9 bases. Germline CDR1 MGHRA, CDR2 YSYEKL. V was pared by 1 base and J by 3 bases, with 6 bases of the junction left unmatched. The CDR3 has 16 amino acids. As DNA, the CDR3 is TGCGCCAGCAGCCAAGGGGGACAGGGATTTTACTATGGCTACACCTTC. This translates into CASSQGGQGFYYGYTF.

The CDR3 DNA reads as TGTGCCAGCAGCCAAGATTCCAGCGGGAGCTACAATGAGCAGTTCTTC. Its translation is CASSQDSSGSYNEQFF. V and J are TRBV4-2 and TRBJ2-1; 8 nucleotides align to TRBD2. V lost 0 bases, J lost 3 bases, and 4 bases stayed unmatched. Germline V gene data show CDR1 as LGHNA and CDR2 as YNFKEQ. This CDR3 has 16 amino acids.

CDR3 in DNA: TGTGCCAGCAGCTTGGGGGGTTTGAGCGCCTACGAGCAGTACTTC. Its protein product is CASSLGGLSAYEQYF. The chain employs TRBV5-4 and TRBJ2-7; D uncertain. This CDR3 has 15 amino acids. V lost 0 bases to trimming and J lost 2 bases, with 12 bases between them. Germline assignment: CDR1 SGHNT and CDR2 YYREEE (reference sequence).

V and J are TRBV10-2 and TRBJ1-2, with D unclear. The CDR3 is made up of 15 amino acids. Germline-derived CDR1 and CDR2 are WSHSY and SAAADI. V was shortened by 0 bases and J by 5 bases, with 13 bases between the two germline ends. This CDR3 reads CASSESKRSPYGYTF. CDR3 nucleotides: TGCGCCAGCAGTGAGTCGAAGAGGTCTCCATATGGCTACACCTTC.

This clone was observed a handful of times. This sequence joins TRBV10-3 and TRBJ2-5, with 8 bases identical to TRBD1. The CDR3 loop spans 13 amino acids. The germline gives CDR1 ENHRY, CDR2 SYGVKD. Trimming took 4 bases from V and 5 from J; bases not matched to a gene: 3. CDR3 sequence (DNA): TGTGCCATCAGTGGGGACAGGACCGAGACCCAGTACTTC. Its protein product is CAISGDRTETQYF.

This clone appeared a single time. The rearrangement links TRBV2 to TRBJ1-1; tentative D call: TRBD1 (5 bases). Germline lookup yields CDR1 SNHLY and CDR2 FYNNEI. There are 13 residues in the CDR3. Trimming pared 5 bases from V and 4 bases from J, leaving 11 bases between. Here the CDR3 reads CASSPGWGTEAFF. The CDR3 DNA sequence: TGTGCCAGCAGTCCAGGGTGGGGCACTGAAGCTTTCTTT.

This clone was found a few times. The chain recombines TRBV7-9 with TRBJ1-3; no clear D. The length of the CDR3 is 15 residues. The germline CDR1 and CDR2 sequences are SEHNR and FQNEAQ (reference sequence). V shed 5 bases and J shed 0 bases, with 11 bases lying between them. CDR3 sequence: CASSKDGNSGNTIYF. The CDR3 DNA is TGTGCCAGCAGCAAGGACGGAAACTCTGGAAACACCATATATTTT.

This chain links TRBV6-5 with TRBJ1-5; unclear D gene. V was shortened by 0 bases and J by 5 bases, with 5 bases between the two germline ends. The CDR3 contains 13 residues. Per germline, CDR1 MNHEY and CDR2 SVGAGI. This CDR3 is CASSYSRDQPQHF. The CDR3 region has the DNA TGTGCCAGCAGTTACTCGAGAGATCAGCCCCAGCATTTT.

The chain couples TRBV28 to TRBJ2-2; 8 positions match TRBD2. The trim removed 10 bases at V and 8 bases at J, leaving 15 bases unmatched. Germline V lookup: CDR1 MDHEN, CDR2 SYDVKM. This CDR3 region has 15 residues. CDR3 DNA sequence: TGTGCCACGAATCTAGCGGGTCGTCTAGGAGGGGAGCTGTTTTTT. Translated: CATNLAGRLGGELFF.

This rearrangement joins TRBV13 to TRBJ2-1; weak D call: TRBD2 (6 bases). The V gene's germline CDR1 is PRHDT and CDR2 FYEKMQ (reference sequence). This CDR3 region has 12 residues. V gave up 5 bases and J gave up 7 bases, with 9 bases separating them. CDR3: CASSGRRNEQFF. The CDR3, as DNA: TGTGCCAGCAGCGGGAGGAGGAATGAGCAGTTCTTC.

The J gene is TRBJ2-5, the V gene TRBV5-1; no definite D call. Trimming stripped 2 bases from V and 4 bases from J, with 21 bases between. This CDR3 is 17 amino acids long. CDR1 is SGHRS, CDR2 YFSETQ, per germline. The CDR3 sequence: CASSLHTEDGLRETQYF. The DNA for the CDR3 is TGCGCCAGCAGCTTACACACAGAGGACGGGCTCCGAGAGACCCAGTACTTC.

V is TRBV28 and J is TRBJ2-7; unclear D gene. Germline CDR1 reads MDHEN; CDR2 reads SYDVKM. The CDR3 is 14 amino acids. Trimming cost V 3 bases and J 4 bases, with 13 bases left between them. CDR3 in DNA: TGTGCCAGCAGTTTTCCCCAGAAACCATACGAGCAGTACTTC. This encodes CASSFPQKPYEQYF.

The V call is TRBV28, the J call TRBJ1-5; unclear D gene. The ends were cut back, 5 bases at V and 2 bases at J, with 10 bases in the middle. Germline V gene sequence: CDR1 MDHEN, CDR2 SYDVKM. The CDR3 is 14 amino acids. CDR3 bases: TGTGCCAGCAGTGAGGGCCGTGGCAATCAGCCCCAGCATTTT. This encodes CASSEGRGNQPQHF.

The rearrangement joins TRBV28 to TRBJ1-2; D possibly corresponds to TRBD1 (6 bases). Trimming cost V 4 bases and J 4 bases, with 25 bases left between them. Germline V gene sequence: CDR1 MDHEN, CDR2 SYDVKM. The CDR3 has 18 residues. CDR3 loop: CASSYLGAYGRLSYGYTF. The CDR3 bases are TGTGCCAGCAGTTATTTGGGGGCCTACGGAAGACTAAGCTATGGCTACACCTTC.

For the CDR3, the DNA is TGTGCCAGCAGCGCCACCCCCGGGGGGGAGCTGTTTTTT. This translates into CASSATPGGELFF. V is TRBV7-3 and J is TRBJ2-2; D unresolved. This CDR3 is 13 amino acids long. CDR1 and CDR2 (germline): SGHTA, FQGTGA. V shed 5 bases and J shed 8 bases, with 12 bases lying between them.

The CDR3 bases are TGTGCCAGCAGTTCCCATTGGGGGAGTTCAGATACGCAGTATTTT. Its translation is CASSSHWGSSDTQYF. V usage is TRBV6-5 and J usage is TRBJ2-3; D is possibly TRBD1 or TRBD2 (5 bases each). Germline values: CDR1 MNHEY, CDR2 SVGAGI. The ends were cut back, 4 bases at V and 4 bases at J, with 15 bases in the middle. This CDR3 has 15 residues.

This clone was found a few times. The chain has TRBV5-6 and TRBJ1-1; the D gene is possibly TRBD1 (5 bases). Germline CDR1 is SGHDT and CDR2 is YYEEEE. V gave up 3 bases and J gave up 0 bases, with 12 bases separating them. CDR3 length: 15 amino acids. CDR3 sequence: CASSSDRGMNTEAFF. CDR3 DNA sequence: TGTGCCAGCAGCTCCGACCGGGGGATGAACACTGAAGCTTTCTTT.

This clone appeared a few times. This chain connects TRBV2 to TRBJ1-5; no clear D gene. Trimming took off 8 bases at V and 0 bases at J, with 8 bases between the two ends. The germline CDR1 and CDR2 sequences are SNHLY and FYNNEI. The CDR3 totals 13 residues. In nucleotides, the CDR3 is TGTGCCAGCCGTACACTTAGCAATCAGCCCCAGCATTTT. Translating gives CASRTLSNQPQHF.

CDR3 protein: CASSSHSPFSNQPQHF. Here the CDR3 DNA reads TGTGCCAGCAGTTCGCACAGCCCCTTTAGCAATCAGCCCCAGCATTTT. The gene calls are TRBV6-6 and TRBJ1-5, with D unresolved. CDR3 size: 16 residues. Trimming took 4 bases from V and 0 from J, leaving 13 bases between them. Germline V gene lookup returns CDR1 MNHNY and CDR2 SVGAGI (reference sequence).

This rearrangement joins TRBV5-1 to TRBJ2-3, with TRBD2 matching over 11 bases. V gave up 3 bases and J gave up 6 bases; unmatched junction bases: 12. Germline V gives CDR1 SGHRS, CDR2 YFSETQ. CDR3 length: 17 amino acids. The CDR3 here is CASSSGTSGSRGDTQYF. In DNA form, the CDR3 reads TGCGCCAGCAGCTCCGGGACTAGCGGATCCCGTGGGGATACGCAGTATTTT.

J is TRBJ1-1 and V is TRBV15; no clear D gene. Trimming left V 0 bases short and J 9 bases short, with 11 bases between. Germline CDR1 LNHNV, CDR2 YYDKDF (reference sequence). The length of the CDR3 is 13 residues. The CDR3 coding sequence is TGTGCCACCAGCAGAGATAAAGGAGCTAAAGCTTTCTTT. Translation: CATSRDKGAKAFF. Looking up the rest from reference TRBV15 and TRBJ1-1 gives the full variable domain: DAMVIQNPRYQVTQFGKPVTLSCSQTLNHNVMYWYQQKSSQAPKLLFHYYDKDFNNEADTPDNFQSRRPNTSFCFLDIRSPGLGDTAMYLCATSRDKGAKAFFGQGTRLTVV.

The chain combines TRBV4-1 with TRBJ1-5; 7 positions agree with TRBD1. Germline CDR1 MGHRA, CDR2 YSYEKL. Trimming cost V 2 bases and J 4 bases; bases outside gene matches: 5. This CDR3 has 15 amino acids. The DNA for the CDR3 is TGCGCCAGCAGCCAACTACAGGGGTCGAATCAGCCCCAGCATTTT. This codes for CASSQLQGSNQPQHF.